This T cell receptor beta chain was observed in a study of blood T cell repertoires in COVID-19. In the study overall: Material from acute and convalescent COVID-19 was sourced from the United States, Italy and Spain. PBMCs, B-cell-depleted T cells, or T cells provided the cDNA or gDNA that made up the material.

This clone came up a few times. CDR3 length equals 12 residues. In germline, CDR1 is SEHNR, CDR2 FQNEAQ (reference sequence). Trimming removed 4 bases from V and 4 bases from J, with 8 bases in between. In the original analysis: Amplification of reference gene primers provided the estimated nucleated cell counts. Produced via immunoSEQ multiplex PCR; TCRdb's table is partial and in-frame only. Clonal size and the V and J genes are those of that table, whereas D and trimming came from the DNA. This repertoire shows about 72,000 clones, roughly 82% found once; its top ten account for about 17%. The chain couples TRBV7-9 to TRBJ2-7, with D tentatively TRBD1 (6 bases). The sample was peripheral blood. This sequence originates from a human donor in a cohort sampled during active COVID-19. CDR3 sequence: CASSSTGYEQYF. The CDR3 coding sequence is TGTGCCAGCAGCTCAACAGGGTACGAGCAGTACTTC.